This TCR beta chain was sequenced during a study of brain T cells in children with intractable seizures. Sequencing was limited to surgery cases with top T cell transcript signatures in brain tissue. Broader study findings: HCMV serostatus was not known, and viral specificity came from CDR3 similarity only.

The V gene's germline CDR1 is ENHRY and CDR2 SYGVKD. The V gene lost 2 bases and the J gene lost 0 bases, with 5 bases spanning the gap. The CDR3 totals 14 residues. This table comes from immunoSEQ multiplex PCR, and its TCRdb copy is limited to in-frame clones, with some not included. Here the sample spans tens of thousands of clones, 90% to 95% being singletons. To note about this clone: The antigen is undetermined.

The receptor's source is a boy in the first two years of life with tuberous sclerosis and intractable seizures. Material: peripheral blood, obtained at surgery. The chain recombines TRBV10-3 with TRBJ2-4, with a possible D match to TRBD2 (5 bases). As DNA, the CDR3 is TGTGCCATCAGTGAGGCGGGAGCCAAAAACATTCAGTACTTC. Translation: CAISEAGAKNIQYF.